Reported below is one T cell receptor beta chain. Its antigen is not known. This entry belongs to a study of identifying expanded T cells in peripheral blood. Findings and caveats of the study: Roughly two-week clone count variance significantly increased as total template count grew. Technical replicates showed around 1.1 changed clones; approximately 2 weeks 15 to 20; four weeks 19.

The CDR3 is 17 amino acids. The germline gives CDR1 SGHRS, CDR2 YFSETQ. V was pared by 4 bases and J by 8 bases, with 25 bases between. Sequencing was performed with immunoSEQ multiplex PCR; in TCRdb, only in-frame clones are kept and a portion is missing. There are more than 85,000 clones in the sample; 88% occur only once, and 7% to 9% lies in the top ten. The clonotype originates from a person aged 18 to 75 in good health. Sequenced: blood. V usage is TRBV5-1 and J usage is TRBJ2-1; D may be TRBD1 (8 bases). The CDR3 coding sequence is TGCGCCAGCAGCAACCAGCGGGACAGGCCAGGACGGGATGAGCAGTTCTTC. Translation: CASSNQRDRPGRDEQFF.